The 18 T cell receptor beta chains in this list originate from one sample, sequenced in a study of regulatory T cells in long-lasting Graves disease (dated by TCRdb to 2020 to 2023). The sample's time point, from its label and the paper: newly diagnosed GD, antithyroid drugs for less than 3 months. RNA was extracted from PBMCs in TRIzol for both TCR sequencing and RNA sequencing. The method was multiplex PCR. Sequencing used an Illumina HiSeq 4000. To build TCR beta libraries, CDR3 regions were amplified by Arm-PCR using iRepertoire HTBI primers. The public reads were quality trimmed at Q25 with fastp and then assembled into clones with MiXCR by TCRdb, keeping productive beta chains. Here each entry gathers all rows of one CDR3 protein and keeps the most common genes and DNA. For this sample there are 400,000 to 550,000 distinct CDR3 sequences; just under 15% appear just once. The ten largest clones represent roughly 17% of the sample.

This same sample was also part of a study on T cells in Graves' hyperthyroidism and ophthalmopathy.

Material: peripheral blood mononuclear cells (PBMCs), obtained at new diagnosis, from a patient treated with antithyroid drugs. The receptors come from a woman aged 25 to 45 with Graves disease. Donor details come from another sample of the same person, matched by shared clones.

This clonotype was observed at least ten times. The chain couples TRBV28 to TRBJ2-7; perhaps TRBD2 as D (6 bases). The CDR3 loop spans 15 amino acids. Germline values: CDR1 MDHEN, CDR2 SYDVKM. Trimming removed 11 bases at V and 3 bases at J, with 23 bases between. In nucleotides, the CDR3 is TGTGCCCTTTCCTCCGGGATCGGGAGTATCTACGAGCAGTACTTC. Protein: CALSSGIGSIYEQYF. The full variable domain, in which reference TRBV28 and TRBJ2-7 provide the parts outside the CDR3, is DVKVTQSSRYLVKRTGEKVFLECVQDMDHENMFWYRQDPGLGLRLIYFSYDVKMKEKGDIPEGYSVSREKKERFSLILESASTNQTSMYLCALSSGIGSIYEQYFGPGTRLTVT.

Points on this clonotype: A junction boundary mismatches the germline segment, possibly from a read error. The gene calls are TRBV29-1 and TRBJ2-1; 11 bases agree with TRBD1. Looked up from germline, CDR1 is SQVTM and CDR2 is ANQGSEA. The CDR3 runs to 14 residues. CDR3 nucleotides: TGCAGCGTTGCATGGGACAGGGGGTCAAATGAGCGGTTCTTC. Its translation: CSVAWDRGSNERFF.

Ten or more counts support this clonotype. The J gene is TRBJ2-7, the V gene TRBV27, with TRBD2 matching 10 bases. The CDR3 length is 13 residues. CDR1 MNHEY and CDR2 SMNVEV come from the germline V gene (reference sequence). Germline trimming cut 6 bases from V and 5 bases from J; bases unmatched to any gene: 4. CDR3 protein: CASSPGTSDEQYF. For the CDR3, the DNA is TGTGCCAGCAGCCCGGGGACTAGCGACGAGCAGTACTTC.

The chain joins TRBV12-3 or TRBV12-4 to TRBJ2-1, with TRBD2 as a possible D gene (6 bases). The V gene lost 3 bases and the J gene lost 3 bases, with 9 bases spanning the gap. The CDR3 runs 14 residues. This CDR3 reads CASSFSSGYNEQFF. For the CDR3, the DNA is TGTGCCAGCAGTTTTAGTAGCGGCTACAATGAGCAGTTCTTC.

This clonotype was observed at least ten times. This chain links TRBV2 with TRBJ2-1, with a weak D call TRBD1 (5 bases). Germline V gene lookup returns CDR1 SNHLY and CDR2 FYNNEI. The CDR3 contains 11 residues. Trimming took 10 bases from V and 9 from J, leaving 13 bases between them. The CDR3 DNA reads TGTGCCACCCAAGCAGGGTTTGAGCAGTTCTTC. This gives the protein CATQAGFEQFF.

This chain uses TRBV11-3 with TRBJ2-3; the D gene is possibly TRBD1 (6 bases). The CDR3 length is 14 residues. The germline V gene encodes CDR1 SGHNT and CDR2 YENEEA. V shed 5 bases and J shed 4 bases, with 13 bases lying between them. The CDR3 sequence is CASSRTVGADTQYF. As DNA, the CDR3 is TGTGCCAGCAGCCGGACAGTGGGTGCAGATACGCAGTATTTT.

This clonotype was recorded many times. V usage is TRBV3-1 and J usage is TRBJ1-6, with D possibly matching TRBD1 (6 bases). The CDR3 consists of 15 residues. The germline V gene encodes CDR1 LGHDT and CDR2 YNNKEL (reference sequence). V was clipped by 2 bases and J by 7 bases, with 12 bases between them. CDR3 region: CASSQPQGKNSPLHF. CDR3 DNA sequence: TGTGCCAGCAGCCAACCCCAGGGGAAGAATTCACCCCTCCACTTT.

The chain employs TRBV29-1 and TRBJ1-1; unclear D gene. This CDR3 region has 12 residues. CDR1 SQVTM and CDR2 ANQGSEA come from the germline V gene. V was trimmed by 7 bases and J by 1 base, leaving 10 bases between them. CDR3 amino acids: CSASLGNTEAFF. The DNA for the CDR3 is TGCAGCGCGTCGTTAGGGAACACTGAAGCTTTCTTT.

The V and J genes are TRBV6-1 and TRBJ2-7, with 8 bases identical to TRBD1. CDR3 size: 17 residues. Germline V lookup: CDR1 MNHNS, CDR2 SASEGT. V lost 6 bases and J lost 5; bases outside the gene matches: 18. CDR3 DNA: TGTGCCAGCAGCCCCCTCCTCGCTCAGGGGGCAAGAAACGAGCAGTACTTC. Its translation is CASSPLLAQGARNEQYF.

This clonotype was seen ten or more times. This chain connects TRBV2 to TRBJ2-1, with TRBD2 matching 8 bases. The germline CDR1 and CDR2 sequences are SNHLY and FYNNEI. The J segment lost 5 bases and the V segment lost 2 bases, leaving 17 bases of the junction unmatched. The CDR3 is 19 amino acids. For the CDR3, the DNA is TGTGCCAGCAGTGAATCCCTAAGCGGGAGAGCCCGCCTTGACAATGAGCAGTTCTTC. As protein: CASSESLSGRARLDNEQFF.

This clonotype appeared many times. The chain uses TRBV18 and TRBJ1-5; D gene uncertain. V was pared by 2 bases and J by 9 bases, with 11 bases between. Germline CDR1 and CDR2: KGHSH and LQKENI. The CDR3 runs 13 residues. For the CDR3, the DNA is TGTGCCAGCTCACCAAGGAGGACCATGCCCCAGCATTTT. Translating gives CASSPRRTMPQHF.

This rearrangement joins TRBV19 to TRBJ1-5, with TRBD1 as a possible D gene (5 bases). CDR1 LNHDA and CDR2 SQIVND come from the germline V gene (reference sequence). The CDR3 is 14 residues long. The V gene lost 8 bases and the J gene lost 2 bases, with 13 bases spanning the gap. This CDR3 is CASSHSGRNQPQHF. The CDR3 nucleotides read TGTGCCAGTTCCCATTCGGGACGCAATCAGCCCCAGCATTTT.

This clonotype was seen many times. V gene TRBV30 combines with J gene TRBJ1-1, with no clear D. Germline-derived CDR1 and CDR2 are GTSNPN and SVGIG (reference sequence). V lost 4 bases to trimming and J lost 0 bases, with 6 bases between them. This CDR3 has 12 residues. CDR3 sequence: CAWIRMNTEAFF. The CDR3 nucleotides read TGTGCCTGGATTAGAATGAACACTGAAGCTTTCTTT.

The chain carries TRBV5-1 and TRBJ2-6; 8 bases align to TRBD1. V dropped 5 bases and J dropped 2; count of bases not matched to a gene: 12. Per the germline V gene, CDR1 is SGHRS and CDR2 is YFSETQ. CDR3 size: 18 residues. The CDR3 sequence: CASRIQGQAFTGANVLTF. Here the CDR3 DNA reads TGCGCCAGCAGGATACAGGGACAGGCATTCACTGGGGCCAACGTCCTGACTTTC. Looking up the rest from reference TRBV5-1 and TRBJ2-6 gives the full variable domain: KAGVTQTPRYLIKTRGQQVTLSCSPISGHRSVSWYQQTPGQGLQFLFEYFSETQRNKGNFPGRFSGRQFSNSRSEMNVSTLELGDSALYLCASRIQGQAFTGANVLTFGAGSRLTVL.

This clonotype was seen repeatedly, ten times or more. V is TRBV30 and J is TRBJ2-1; no clear D gene. The CDR3 extends over 12 amino acids. Trimming removed 0 bases from V and 6 bases from J, with 6 bases in between. From germline, CDR1 is GTSNPN and CDR2 SVGIG (reference sequence). CDR3 in amino acids: CAWSVSSNEQFF. DNA of the CDR3: TGTGCCTGGAGTGTATCATCCAATGAGCAGTTCTTC.

This chain connects TRBV5-1 to TRBJ2-3, with TRBD2 matching over 9 bases. Germline V gene lookup returns CDR1 SGHRS and CDR2 YFSETQ. The ends lost 1 base at V and 3 bases at J; junction bases unmatched: 6. The CDR3 contains 16 residues. CDR3: CASSLIGTSWTDTQYF. CDR3 in DNA: TGCGCCAGCAGCTTGATTGGGACTAGCTGGACAGATACGCAGTATTTT.

This clonotype occurred many times. V gene TRBV20-1 combines with J gene TRBJ2-7, with 8 bases aligning to TRBD2. The germline CDR1 and CDR2 sequences are DFQATT and SNEGSKA (reference sequence). Trimming cost V 2 bases and J 3 bases; bases outside gene matches: 3. CDR3 length equals 13 residues. The CDR3 protein is CSARTSGLYEQYF. The CDR3 DNA follows: TGCAGTGCTAGAACTAGCGGCCTCTACGAGCAGTACTTC.

This clonotype was detected many times. V and J are TRBV2 and TRBJ1-2; D ambiguous. The V gene's germline CDR1 is SNHLY and CDR2 FYNNEI. Trimming pared 5 bases from V and 4 bases from J, leaving 5 bases between. This CDR3 comprises 11 residues. DNA for the CDR3: TGTGCCAGCAGTAACAGCTATGGCTACACCTTC. It codes for CASSNSYGYTF.